This is a list of T cell receptor beta chains from one sample in a study of shared clonotypes between healthy human individuals. The protocol was immunoSEQ multiplex PCR, while the TCRdb copy is restricted to in-frame clones and leaves out a portion. Of about half a million clones listed, 70% to 85% are singletons. Sequenced: PBMCs. The source of these receptors is a woman aged 35 to 49 in good health. Some clones in this sample may be carry-over from other donors' samples. Each CDR3 is given with its conserved first and last residue. A D gene is named only where the DNA matches it firmly. Size values are once, few and many counts, or a class for expanded clones, and some rows have none.

abundance: -
d_gene: TRBD2
j_gene: TRBJ2-1
len: 15
v_gene: TRBV6-1
CDR3nt: TGTGCCAGCAGTGTTACCGCGGGAGGGTACAATGAGCAGTTCTTC
CDR3aa: CASSVTAGGYNEQFF

abundance: -
d_gene: -
j_gene: TRBJ2-5
len: 18
v_gene: TRBV5-1
CDR3nt: TGCGCCAGCAGCTTGTCCCCTCGTGCGGTGGCAGGCCAAGAGACCCAGTACTTC
CDR3aa: CASSLSPRAVAGQETQYF

abundance: -
d_gene: -
j_gene: TRBJ2-1
len: 14
v_gene: TRBV6-1
CDR3nt: TGTGCCAGCAGTGAAAGGGACACCTACAATGAGCAGTTCTTC
CDR3aa: CASSERDTYNEQFF

abundance: -
d_gene: -
j_gene: TRBJ1-1
len: 14
v_gene: TRBV2
CDR3nt: TGTGCCAGCAGTGAAGATTTTCTGAACACTGAAGCTTTCTTT
CDR3aa: CASSEDFLNTEAFF

abundance: -
d_gene: -
j_gene: TRBJ1-5
len: 12
v_gene: TRBV2
CDR3nt: TGTGCCAGCAGGCGAGAAAATCAGCCCCAGCATTTT
CDR3aa: CASRRENQPQHF

abundance: -
d_gene: -
j_gene: TRBJ1-4
len: 14
v_gene: TRBV5-1
CDR3nt: TGCGCCAGCAGCTTGGCCGGGAGGCGGGAAAAACTGTTTTTT
CDR3aa: CASSLAGRREKLFF

abundance: -
d_gene: TRBD2
j_gene: TRBJ2-7
len: 14
v_gene: TRBV5-1
CDR3nt: TGCGCCAGCAGCTTGGACACTAGCGGATACGAGCAGTACTTC
CDR3aa: CASSLDTSGYEQYF

abundance: -
d_gene: TRBD2
j_gene: TRBJ2-1
len: 15
v_gene: TRBV7-2
CDR3nt: TGTGCCAGCACCCCGTTTAGGGAGGGGCCCAATGAGCAGTTCTTC
CDR3aa: CASTPFREGPNEQFF

abundance: -
d_gene: -
j_gene: TRBJ2-5
len: 14
v_gene: TRBV11-1
CDR3nt: TGTGCCAGCAGCCTACAAGGGAAGCAAGAGACCCAGTACTTC
CDR3aa: CASSLQGKQETQYF

abundance: -
d_gene: -
j_gene: TRBJ1-5
len: 14
v_gene: TRBV6-1
CDR3nt: TGTGCCAGCAGTGGACAGTATAGCAATCAGCCCCAGCATTTT
CDR3aa: CASSGQYSNQPQHF

abundance: -
d_gene: TRBD1
j_gene: TRBJ2-7
len: 17
v_gene: TRBV6-1
CDR3nt: TGTGCCAGCAGTGTCGACAGGGGGCGAAGGTCCCTTTCCGAGCAGTACTTC
CDR3aa: CASSVDRGRRSLSEQYF

abundance: -
d_gene: -
j_gene: TRBJ1-5
len: 12
v_gene: TRBV5-8
CDR3nt: TGTGCCAGCAGCTTACGTAATCAGCCCCAGCATTTT
CDR3aa: CASSLRNQPQHF

abundance: -
d_gene: TRBD1
j_gene: TRBJ1-2
len: 17
v_gene: TRBV5-4
CDR3nt: TGTGCCAGCAGCCCAGGACAGGTGGGCCATTTTGTTTATGGCTACACCTTC
CDR3aa: CASSPGQVGHFVYGYTF

abundance: -
d_gene: -
j_gene: TRBJ2-7
len: 14
v_gene: TRBV28
CDR3nt: TGTGCCAGCAGTACCCCCGGGGACTCCTACGAGCAGTACTTC
CDR3aa: CASSTPGDSYEQYF

abundance: -
d_gene: -
j_gene: TRBJ1-3
len: 11
v_gene: TRBV28
CDR3nt: TGTGCCACCGAGGCGGTTGACACCATATATTTT
CDR3aa: CATEAVDTIYF

abundance: -
d_gene: TRBD2
j_gene: TRBJ2-5
len: 14
v_gene: TRBV28
CDR3nt: TGTGCCAGCAGTCCGGGCGGGAGGAGAGAGACCCAGTACTTC
CDR3aa: CASSPGGRRETQYF

abundance: -
d_gene: TRBD2
j_gene: TRBJ2-4
len: 14
v_gene: TRBV2
CDR3nt: TGTGCCAGCAGTGAACGGCTAGCGGGCTACATTCAGTACTTC
CDR3aa: CASSERLAGYIQYF

abundance: -
d_gene: TRBD1
j_gene: TRBJ1-2
len: 15
v_gene: TRBV7-6
CDR3nt: TGTGCCAGCAGCTTAGGAGGGGGCCTGAACTATGGCTACACCTTC
CDR3aa: CASSLGGGLNYGYTF

abundance: -
d_gene: -
j_gene: TRBJ1-5
len: 15
v_gene: TRBV11-1
CDR3nt: TGTGCCAGCAGCCCCAGGGGCAGCGGCGATCAGCCCCAGCATTTT
CDR3aa: CASSPRGSGDQPQHF

abundance: once
d_gene: -
j_gene: TRBJ1-1
len: 13
v_gene: TRBV2
CDR3nt: TGTGCCAGCAGCAAACAGGGAAACACTGAAGCTTTCTTT
CDR3aa: CASSKQGNTEAFF

abundance: many
d_gene: -
j_gene: TRBJ2-2
len: 15
v_gene: TRBV12-5
CDR3nt: TGTGCTAGTGGTTTTCTTACGGACCGCACCGGGGAGCTGTTTTTT
CDR3aa: CASGFLTDRTGELFF